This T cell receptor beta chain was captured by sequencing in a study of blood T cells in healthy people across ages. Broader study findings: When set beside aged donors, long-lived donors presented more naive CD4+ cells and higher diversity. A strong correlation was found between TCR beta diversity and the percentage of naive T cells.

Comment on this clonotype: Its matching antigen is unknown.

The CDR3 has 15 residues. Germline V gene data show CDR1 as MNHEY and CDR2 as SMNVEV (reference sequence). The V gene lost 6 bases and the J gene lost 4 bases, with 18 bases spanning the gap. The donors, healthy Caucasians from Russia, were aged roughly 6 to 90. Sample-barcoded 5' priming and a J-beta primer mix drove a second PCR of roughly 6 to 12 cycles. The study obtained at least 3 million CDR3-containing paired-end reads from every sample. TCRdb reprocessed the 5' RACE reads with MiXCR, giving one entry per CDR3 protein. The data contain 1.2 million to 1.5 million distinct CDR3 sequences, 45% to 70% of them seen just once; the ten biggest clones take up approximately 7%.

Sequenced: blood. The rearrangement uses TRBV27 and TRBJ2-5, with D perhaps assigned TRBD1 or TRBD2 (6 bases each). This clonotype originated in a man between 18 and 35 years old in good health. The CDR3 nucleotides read TGTGCCAGCAGCCCAGACGCGGAGGGGGTAGAGACCCAGTACTTC. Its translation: CASSPDAEGVETQYF.